This entry describes one TCR beta chain. These data belong to a study of blood T cell repertoires in COVID-19. Study in general: Samples came from the United States, Italy and Spain, spanning acute and convalescent COVID-19. T cells, B-cell-depleted T cells, or PBMCs provided the cDNA or gDNA that served as material.

This CDR3 is 15 amino acids long. Germline V CDR1 and CDR2: SGHVS, FQNEAQ. Losses at the gene ends were 4 bases for V and 4 bases for J; bases not matched to a gene: 10. In the original processing: Estimated nucleated cell counts came from reference gene primer amplification. Generated by immunoSEQ multiplex PCR, the TCRdb table keeps only in-frame clones and is missing some. V, J and clone size are taken as reported in that table, and D and trimming were inferred from the DNA itself. Among 30,000 to 45,000 clones, around four fifths were seen once, and the ten largest hold approximately 15%. The chain uses TRBV7-8 and TRBJ2-7, with TRBD2 matching 7 bases. Sequenced input: peripheral blood. This TCR came from a human donor in a cohort sampled during active COVID-19. In DNA, the CDR3 is TGTGCCAGCAGCTCTTCCGGGGGGATTATTTACGAGCAGTACTTC. Protein sequence: CASSSSGGIIYEQYF.